The clone carrying this T cell receptor beta chain was observed a handful of times. Antigen: not known. All CVID subjects were on immunoglobulin replacement for at least one year. No CVID subject was ill or on immunomodulatory drugs when sampled. The data derive from a study of T cell clonality in common variable immunodeficiency. The study's findings and limits: Shared TCRbeta clones were fewer between CVID subjects than controls. In common variable immunodeficiency, TCR beta chains reportedly carried fewer deletions and N-nucleotide insertions.

Equal genomic DNA amounts from CVID and control samples were sequenced. Libraries were prepared by immunoSEQ multiplex PCR; TCRdb keeps only in-frame clonotypes and omits some of them. This table holds roughly 42,000 clones with no singletons; the top ten claim 6%. This TCR derives from a human donor with common variable immunodeficiency. The sample was peripheral blood mononuclear cells.

The CDR3: CSASSGGHVLETQYF. The covered CDR3 bases are TGCAGTGCTAGCTCTGGGGGCCACGTCCTTGAGACC. The chain has TRBV20-1 and TRBJ2-5; maybe TRBD1 (6 bases). The CDR3 end falls 3 residues outside the read, so it is completed with the germline J gene. The CDR3 covers 15 residues. V shed 3 bases and J shed 5 bases, with 19 bases lying between them. Germline V lookup: CDR1 DFQATT, CDR2 SNEGSKA (reference sequence).